The source of this T cell receptor beta chain is a study of tumor and adjacent non-tumor tissue in lung cancer. In the study overall: There were around eleven adenocarcinoma, a couple of squamous cell carcinoma and 1 small cell lung cancer cases.

The germline CDR1 and CDR2 sequences are SGHNT and YENEEA. This CDR3 region has 13 residues. V dropped 8 bases and J dropped 4 bases, with 15 bases sitting between them. The library came from three nested PCR rounds adapted from ARM-PCR protocols. TCRdb ran MiXCR on the multiplex PCR reads and lists one entry per CDR3 protein. The sample lists over 110,000 distinct CDR3 sequences, about 71% occurring once. This clonotype was picked up many times. No cell sorting was done before RNA was extracted from the tissue. The specimen was lung tumor tissue. The sequence was collected from a man aged 55 to 69 with small cell lung cancer. The chain is built from TRBV11-3 and TRBJ2-7; either TRBD1 or TRBD2 may supply D (5 bases each). The CDR3 region is CASSGRGLYEQYF. Here the CDR3 DNA reads TGTGCCAGCTCCGGCCGGGGCTTGTACGAGCAGTACTTC. The full variable domain, in which reference TRBV11-3 and TRBJ2-7 provide the parts outside the CDR3, is EAGVVQSPRYKIIEKKQPVAFWCNPISGHNTLYWYLQNLGQGPELLIRYENEEAVDDSQLPKDRFSAERLKGVDSTLKIQPAELGDSAVYLCASSGRGLYEQYFGPGTRLTVT.